This TCR beta chain was identified during a study of T cells in Graves' hyperthyroidism and ophthalmopathy. Regions amplified from RNA transcripts were the TCR beta CDR3 regions. During a first-round RT-PCR of the TCR CDR3, the HTBI primer set was used. TCRdb processed the multiplex PCR reads anew with MiXCR; each CDR3 protein has one entry. Of a few hundred thousand distinct CDR3 sequences in the sample, approximately 14% were seen once. Germline V gives CDR1 DFQATT, CDR2 SNEGSKA (reference sequence). After removal of 1 base from V and 7 bases from J, the junction contained 7 bases not matched to a gene. The CDR3 sequence is 17 residues long. Newly diagnosed hyperthyroidism patients aged 18 to 65 years had disease lasting under 2 months. The diagnoses drew upon clinical symptoms, serum thyroxine and TRAb, thyroid ultrasound and orbital computed tomography. Preceding any ophthalmopathy symptoms, the blood sample dates from first hyperthyroidism diagnosis. Fresh peripheral blood, around 11 ml of it, supplied the PBMCs.

This clonotype showed up many times. The chain uses TRBV20-1 and TRBJ2-1; 16 bases are shared with TRBD2. This sequence originates from a young woman with Graves' hyperthyroidism that later progressed to Graves' ophthalmopathy. The sequenced sample consisted of blood. The chain's CDR3 is CSARAQGTSGRVNEQFF. CDR3 in DNA: TGCAGTGCTAGAGCCCAAGGGACTAGCGGGAGGGTTAATGAGCAGTTCTTC.